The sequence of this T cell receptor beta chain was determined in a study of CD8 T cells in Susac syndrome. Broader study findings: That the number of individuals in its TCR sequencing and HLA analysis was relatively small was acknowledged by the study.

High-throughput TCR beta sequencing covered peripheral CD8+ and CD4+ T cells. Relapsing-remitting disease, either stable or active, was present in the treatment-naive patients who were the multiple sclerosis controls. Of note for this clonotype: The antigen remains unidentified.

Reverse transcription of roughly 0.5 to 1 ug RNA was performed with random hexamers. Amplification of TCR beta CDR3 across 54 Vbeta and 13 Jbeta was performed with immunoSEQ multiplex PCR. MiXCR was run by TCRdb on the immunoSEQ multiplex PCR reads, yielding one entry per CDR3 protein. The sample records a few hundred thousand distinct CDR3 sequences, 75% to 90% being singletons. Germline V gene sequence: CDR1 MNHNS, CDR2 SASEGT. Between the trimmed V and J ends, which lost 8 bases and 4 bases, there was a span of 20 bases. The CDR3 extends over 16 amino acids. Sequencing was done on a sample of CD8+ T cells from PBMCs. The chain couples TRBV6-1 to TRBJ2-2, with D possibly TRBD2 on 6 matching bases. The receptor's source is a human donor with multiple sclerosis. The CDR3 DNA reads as TGTGCCAGCGCAAATCTTCGGGACTCGGGCACCGGGGAGCTGTTTTTT. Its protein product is CASANLRDSGTGELFF.